The T cell receptor (beta chain) described here comes from a study of T cell responses to AZD1222 COVID-19 vaccine (dated by TCRdb to the early 2020s). Study-level background: AZD1222 recipients given second doses at about 4 weeks or at about 12 weeks were pooled, since spike-specific TCR depth and breadth were not found to differ between the two schedules. TCR sequencing covered over 230 trial participants: 200 to 220 given two doses of AZD1222 and 26 given two doses of MenACWY control vaccine. Trial participants were enrolled by age into 18-55, 56-69 and 70-plus year subgroups, with approximately 150, 28 and 58 TCR-sequenced participants respectively.

Summary of the overall study and its limitations: The 56-69-year group was small, and its depth increase did not reach significance, likely because of low power. After two AZD1222 doses, spike-specific TCR breadth and depth were significantly higher than at day 0 and than in MenACWY recipients. The vaccine-associated CD4 TCRs covered the entire spike protein, and the dominant responses fell in regions 160-218 and 743-854. Because no day 14 peak-response samples were available, the repertoires could be characterized only after the peak T cell response. Epitopes outside the regions mutated in the B.1.351 and B.1.1.7 variants were reportedly recognized by nearly half of the unique spike-specific TCRs. Participants were mostly white British, with more females than males. The authors suggested clonal diversity may have been underestimated. Conclusions about previously exposed vaccinees are limited because only a handful of AZD1222 recipients were SARS-CoV-2 seropositive at baseline.

Note on this clone: What this receptor recognizes is not known. No much larger clone exists at a distance of one base, and base qualities are not known.

The CDR3 regions of human TCRbeta chains were analyzed by immunosequencing. Turning to the authors' computational methods: Repertoire TCRs were matched against a reference library of SARS-CoV-2-specific TCRs generated with the MIRA antigen-specificity platform. Breadth was defined as the fraction of unique TCRs that were SARS-CoV-2-associated, and depth was defined as the fraction of total T cells that were SARS-CoV-2-associated. Using the MIRA data, every spike-specific TCR was mapped to the spike region that the TCR reacted to and assigned to either a CD4 or a CD8 class. Log10-transformed breadth and depth values were compared by one-way ANOVA with Sidak's multiple comparisons tests. Sourced from immuneACCESS, this table was stored by TCRdb with only in-frame sequences that have V and J called. A share of the clones is absent; for the studies checked, an unresolved V gene accounts for under half, and the remainder has no known explanation. V, J and clone size are taken as reported in that table, and D and trimming were inferred from the DNA itself. The sample contains about 160,000 clones, approximately 91% of them found a single time. Together, the top ten hold approximately 2% of the sample.

V lost 1 base and J lost 3 bases, and the count of bases not matched to a germline gene is 8. Taken from the germline V gene (reference sequence), the CDR1 and CDR2 loops are GTSNPN and SVGIG. The CDR3 spans 16 residues, from the cysteine through the phenylalanine. The read is trimmed to its CDR3 DNA, 48 bases read in frame from base 1. Per the publication, the time point label means: baseline before first vaccination. The vaccinee samples were drawn from two UK trials, COV001 and COV002, one of which was a single-blind randomized controlled phase 2/3 trial testing AZD1222 (ChAdOx1 nCoV-19) in healthy adults. For TCRbeta chain sequencing, PBMC samples were collected from trial participants at day 0 and at day 28 after the second dose.

Sequences were derived from peripheral blood, sampled on day 0 of AZD1222 vaccination. The chain is encoded by TRBV30 joined to TRBJ2-5, and 10 bases in between align with TRBD2. The source of this sequence is an adult in good health. The CDR3 reads CAWSGLAGAPEETQYF. The sequence in DNA is TGTGCCTGGAGTGGGCTAGCGGGGGCCCCAGAAGAGACCCAGTACTTC.